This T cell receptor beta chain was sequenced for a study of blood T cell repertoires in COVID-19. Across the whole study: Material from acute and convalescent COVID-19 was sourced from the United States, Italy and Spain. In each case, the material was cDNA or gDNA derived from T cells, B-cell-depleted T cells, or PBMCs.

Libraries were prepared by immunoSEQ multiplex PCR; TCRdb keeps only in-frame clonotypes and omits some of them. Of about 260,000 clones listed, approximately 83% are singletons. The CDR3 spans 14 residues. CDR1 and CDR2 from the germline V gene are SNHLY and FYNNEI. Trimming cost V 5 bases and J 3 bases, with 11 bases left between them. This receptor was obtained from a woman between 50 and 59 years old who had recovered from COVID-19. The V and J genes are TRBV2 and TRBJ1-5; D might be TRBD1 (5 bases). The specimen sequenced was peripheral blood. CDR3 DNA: TGTGCCAGCAGTTCCCGGGACTACAATCAGCCCCAGCATTTT. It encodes CASSSRDYNQPQHF.